The 20 T cell receptor beta chains below were found in one sample sequenced in a study of beta chain features in type 1 diabetes. Expressed TCRB transcripts were sequenced after all isolated RNA was converted to cDNA. The assay was immunoSEQ multiplex PCR, and TCRdb's table has in-frame clones only and misses some. Of approximately 380,000 clones listed, about 15% are singletons. The sequencing input was naive CD4+ T cells from blood. These TCRs come from a young woman in good health.

The rearrangement links TRBV19 to TRBJ2-3; no firm D call. Trimming took off 10 bases at V and 2 bases at J, with 13 bases between the two ends. The CDR3 loop spans 13 amino acids. Germline CDR1 LNHDA, CDR2 SQIVND (reference sequence). CDR3 residues: CATSTEVTDTQYF. The CDR3 DNA reads as TGTGCCACTTCCACTGAAGTCACAGATACGCAGTATTTT.

This chain connects TRBV13 to TRBJ2-2; D unclear. Trimming removed 8 bases from V and 1 base from J, with 11 bases in between. CDR1 and CDR2 from the germline V gene are PRHDT and FYEKMQ (reference sequence). CDR3 size: 14 residues. The CDR3 nucleotides read TGTGCCAGCTTAGAGGCAGTGAACACCGGGGAGCTGTTTTTT. It specifies CASLEAVNTGELFF.

The chain employs TRBV6-4 and TRBJ2-1, with D perhaps TRBD2 (6 bases). Germline CDR1 and CDR2: MRHNA and SNTAGT. The CDR3 runs 15 residues. V was cut by 6 bases and J by 5 bases, with 17 bases left in between. CDR3 DNA: TGTGCCAGCAGCCGGCTTGGCGGGGTTAACAATGAGCAGTTCTTC. Its protein product is CASSRLGGVNNEQFF.

This clone has only a few counts. The DNA for the CDR3 is TGCGCCAGCAGTCTTCAAGGACAGACCAATGAGCAGTTCTTC. Protein: CASSLQGQTNEQFF. The rearrangement links TRBV23-1 to TRBJ2-1, with D possibly being TRBD1 (6 bases). Being an ORF, TRBV23-1 has a function that is uncertain. CDR3 size: 14 residues. V was trimmed by 4 bases and J by 6 bases, leaving 13 bases between them.

This clone came up a few times. Other nucleotide sequences in the sample specify the same CDR3. V usage is TRBV5-1 and J usage is TRBJ2-5; TRBD2 matches at 11 bases. J lost 3 bases, V lost 3 bases, and 4 bases had no gene match. The germline gives CDR1 SGHRS, CDR2 YFSETQ. The CDR3 covers 15 residues. CDR3 sequence reads: CASSSGLAGEETQYF. CDR3 DNA sequence: TGCGCCAGCAGCTCCGGACTAGCGGGTGAAGAGACCCAGTACTTC.

There are a few counts of this clone. The rearrangement uses TRBV21-1 and TRBJ1-2. TRBV21-1 is shown as a pseudogene. The CDR3 contains 17 residues. Written as DNA, the CDR3 is TGTGCCAGCAGCAAAGGGCCCGCGGAGCGCCCTAACTATGGCTACACCTTC. As protein: CASSKGPAERPNYGYTF.

There are a few counts of this clone. CDR3 bases: TGTGCCAGCAGCTTAGTCTTACGGGCCTATACGGGGAATGAGCAGTTCTTC. Protein product: CASSLVLRAYTGNEQFF. The J gene is TRBJ2-1, the V gene TRBV7-2, with a tentative D call TRBD2 (5 bases). The germline gives CDR1 SGHTA, CDR2 FQGNSA. The CDR3 loop spans 17 amino acids. V lost 1 base to trimming and J lost 7 bases, with 20 bases between them.

This clone was counted a few times. The V and J genes are TRBV5-1 and TRBJ2-7, with 15 bases lining up with TRBD2. The CDR3 is 17 amino acids. Germline CDR1 SGHRS, CDR2 YFSETQ. The J segment lost 5 bases and the V segment lost 0 bases, leaving 6 bases of the junction unmatched. The CDR3 region has the DNA TGCGCCAGCAGCTTGGTTGGACTAGCGGGAGGGCCCCACGAGCAGTACTTC. It yields the protein CASSLVGLAGGPHEQYF.

This rearrangement joins TRBV5-1 to TRBJ2-2, with D possibly TRBD1 on 6 matching bases. The germline V gene encodes CDR1 SGHRS and CDR2 YFSETQ. The CDR3 length is 15 residues. V was cut by 0 bases and J by 3 bases, with 9 bases left in between. CDR3: CASSLAAGDTGELFF. CDR3 in DNA: TGCGCCAGCAGCTTGGCCGCAGGGGACACCGGGGAGCTGTTTTTT.

This clone has just a few counts. The chain couples TRBV6-6 to TRBJ2-6, with D tentatively TRBD2 (6 bases). This CDR3 region has 16 residues. V lost 5 bases to trimming and J lost 1 base, with 12 bases between them. Looked up from germline, CDR1 is MNHNY and CDR2 is SVGAGI (reference sequence). The CDR3 reads CASSNPGTSGANVLTF. The CDR3 bases are TGTGCCAGCAGTAACCCTGGGACTTCTGGGGCCAACGTCCTGACTTTC.

This clone was counted only a few times. This chain joins TRBV18 and TRBJ2-1; D unresolved. CDR1 and CDR2 (germline): KGHSH, LQKENI. The V gene lost 2 bases and the J gene lost 7 bases, with 18 bases spanning the gap. There are 16 residues in the CDR3. The CDR3 coding sequence is TGTGCCAGCTCACCAATTGCGGCACTTCGAACGAATGAGCAGTTCTTC. Encoded protein: CASSPIAALRTNEQFF.

J is TRBJ2-2 and V is TRBV28; D remains unclear. The germline V gene has CDR1 MDHEN and CDR2 SYDVKM. The length of the CDR3 is 13 residues. Written as DNA, the CDR3 is TGTGCTCAAGGTGACACCAACACCGGGGAGCTGTTTTTT. As protein: CAQGDTNTGELFF.

This sequence joins TRBV20-1 and TRBJ2-5; D unresolved. Germline V gene data show CDR1 as DFQATT and CDR2 as SNEGSKA (reference sequence). V shed 6 bases and J shed 7 bases, with 9 bases lying between them. There are 10 residues in the CDR3. The CDR3 reads CSATVGTQYF. The CDR3 coding sequence is TGCAGTGCCACTGTCGGGACCCAGTACTTC.

V usage is TRBV7-2 and J usage is TRBJ2-4; TRBD2 aligns across 9 bases. In germline, CDR1 is SGHTA, CDR2 FQGNSA. The V segment lost 5 bases and the J segment 4 bases; nucleotides outside the gene matches: 12. CDR3 size: 17 residues. CDR3 nucleotide sequence: TGTGCCAGCAGCCCAATGGGCGGGAGGGCCGTGAAAAACATTCAGTACTTC. Protein: CASSPMGGRAVKNIQYF.

This clone showed up just once. The chain joins TRBV30 to TRBJ1-1, with no clear D. Germline V lookup: CDR1 GTSNPN, CDR2 SVGIG (reference sequence). Trimming pared 2 bases from V and 2 bases from J, leaving 18 bases between. This CDR3 is built from 16 residues. DNA for the CDR3: TGTGCCTGGAGTCCGGATCTAAGCCGGGTTAACACTGAAGCTTTCTTT. Amino acid sequence: CAWSPDLSRVNTEAFF.

This clone was counted a few times. The chain employs TRBV29-1 and TRBJ2-7; D remains unclear. Between the trimmed V and J ends, which lost 2 bases and 4 bases, there was a span of 12 bases. The CDR3 sequence is 13 residues long. Looked up from germline, CDR1 is SQVTM and CDR2 is ANQGSEA. The DNA of the CDR3 is TGCAGCGTTGAAAGTCCATTAGTGTACGAGCAGTACTTC. Translation gives CSVESPLVYEQYF.

This clone showed up just a few times. The rearrangement uses TRBV30 and TRBJ1-2; D remains unclear. The V and J ends lost 4 bases and 2 bases respectively, with 8 bases between them. The CDR3 has 12 residues. Germline V gene sequence: CDR1 GTSNPN, CDR2 SVGIG (reference sequence). The CDR3 here is CAWNAGNYGYTF. The CDR3 coding sequence is TGTGCCTGGAACGCGGGGAACTATGGCTACACCTTC.

V usage is TRBV7-3 and J usage is TRBJ2-7; 7 bases agree with TRBD2. There are 13 residues in the CDR3. Germline V gene sequence: CDR1 SGHTA, CDR2 FQGTGA. The J segment lost 6 bases and the V segment lost 2 bases, leaving 4 bases of the junction unmatched. This CDR3 is CASSLPPGGEQYF. For the CDR3, the DNA is TGTGCCAGCAGCTTACCCCCGGGAGGCGAGCAGTACTTC.

This clone was picked up a small number of times. The genes are TRBV6-5 and TRBJ1-5; no firm D call. Trimming left V 11 bases short and J 6 bases short, with 17 bases between. From germline, CDR1 is MNHEY and CDR2 SVGAGI. The CDR3 sequence is 13 residues long. CDR3 coding DNA: TGTGCCTCCGGCCGGGATAGTAGTCAGCCCCAGCATTTT. Translating it yields CASGRDSSQPQHF.

This clone was seen a handful of times. The chain uses TRBV5-4 and TRBJ2-2; 9 nucleotides align to TRBD2. This CDR3 is 15 amino acids long. The V gene's germline CDR1 is SGHNT and CDR2 YYREEE (reference sequence). Trimming at V came to 4 bases and at J to 4 bases, leaving 5 bases not matched to a gene. CDR3 in amino acids: CASSQLAGVTGELFF. DNA of the CDR3: TGTGCCAGCAGCCAGTTAGCGGGAGTCACCGGGGAGCTGTTTTTT.